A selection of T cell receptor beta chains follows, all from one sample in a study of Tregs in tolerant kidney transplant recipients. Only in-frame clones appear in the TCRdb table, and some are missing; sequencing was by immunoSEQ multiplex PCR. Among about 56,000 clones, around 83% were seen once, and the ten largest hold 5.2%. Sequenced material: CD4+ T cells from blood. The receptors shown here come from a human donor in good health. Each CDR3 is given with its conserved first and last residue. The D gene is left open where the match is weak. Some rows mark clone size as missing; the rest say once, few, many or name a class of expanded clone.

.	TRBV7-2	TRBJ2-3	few	TGTGCCAGCAGCTTAGTACCTAGGGGAGGGGGTGCTAGCACAGATACGCAGTATTTT	CASSLVPRGGGASTDTQYF
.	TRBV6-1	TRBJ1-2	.	TGTGCCGGCGAGGGGGGTAACTATGGCTACACCTTC	CAGEGGNYGYTF
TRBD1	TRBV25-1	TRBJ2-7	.	TGTGCCAGCAGTGATCCGGGACAGGGTGGAGAGCAGTACTTC	CASSDPGQGGEQYF
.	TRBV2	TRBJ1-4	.	TGTGCCAGCAGTGAGGGGGCAGGGTCTATGGAAAAACTGTTTTTT	CASSEGAGSMEKLFF
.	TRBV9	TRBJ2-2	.	TGTGCCAGCAGCGTACTCCGACAGCCCAACACCGGGGAGCTGTTTTTT	CASSVLRQPNTGELFF
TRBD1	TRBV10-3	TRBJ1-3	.	TGTGCCATCAGTGAAGGGCAGGGGGCAGCTGGAAACACCATATATTTT	CAISEGQGAAGNTIYF
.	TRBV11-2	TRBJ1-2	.	TGTGCCAGCAGCTTAAGAGGGTCCGCTTCCGATGGCTACACCTTC	CASSLRGSASDGYTF
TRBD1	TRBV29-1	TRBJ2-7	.	TGCAGCGTTGAAAGGGGGCCCAACGAGCAGTACTTC	CSVERGPNEQYF
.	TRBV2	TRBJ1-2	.	TGTGCCAGCATTTACAGTAACTATGGCTACACCTTC	CASIYSNYGYTF
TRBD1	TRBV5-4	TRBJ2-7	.	TGTGCCAGCAGCCGTCGTGACAGGGGCCCCTACGAGCAGTACTTC	CASSRRDRGPYEQYF
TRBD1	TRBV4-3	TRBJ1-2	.	TGCGCCAGCAGCCAACAAGCGTTGGGCAGGACAGGAAATGGCTACACCTTC	CASSQQALGRTGNGYTF